A single sample gave rise to the 28 T cell receptor beta chains below, sequenced in a study of CD4 and CD8 cells across lung adenocarcinoma regions. In TCRdb, the PCR reads were re-called with MiXCR into one record per CDR3 protein. The data show around 18,000 distinct CDR3 sequences, 50% seen once. The sample comprised CD8+ T cells from the margin of a lung tumor. These receptors originate from a male donor with lung adenocarcinoma. The CD4 and CD8 labels of this study may be unreliable.

As concerns this clonotype: The junction differs from germline at one of its ends, possibly a read error. The rearrangement joins TRBV6-1 to TRBJ2-3; TRBD1 or TRBD2 may be the D gene (6 bases each). Germline values: CDR1 MNHNS, CDR2 SASEGT. The CDR3 is made up of 16 amino acids. CDR3 residues: CASAGLGGHDRDTQYF. CDR3 DNA sequence: TGTGCCAGCGCGGGGCTTGGGGGGCATGACCGAGATACCCAGTATTTC.

This clonotype appeared a single time. The junction and the germline gene differ at one end; a read error may be behind it. CDR3 sequence: CAGRVGGEGETQYF. The CDR3 region has the DNA TGTGCCGGCAGAGTAGGCGGAGAGGGAGAGACCCAGTATTTC. The V and J genes are TRBV6-1 and TRBJ2-5, with D perhaps matching TRBD2 (5 bases). Germline V CDR1 and CDR2: MNHNS, SASEGT. This CDR3 has 14 residues.

This clonotype came up a few times. The CDR3 region has the DNA TGTGCCAGCAGTGCCGAAACAGGGAGGACCGGGGAGCTGTTTTTT. Amino acids: CASSAETGRTGELFF. This sequence joins TRBV6-4 and TRBJ2-2; either TRBD1 or TRBD2 may fit D (6 bases each). The CDR3 loop spans 15 amino acids. V was pared by 4 bases and J by 5 bases, with 14 bases between. CDR1 and CDR2 (germline): MRHNA, SNTAGT.

The CDR3 region has the DNA TGCAGTGCTAGAGGGACTAGCGGGAGCGGGAGGGTTCAGTACTTC. The encoded protein is CSARGTSGSGRVQYF. The chain couples TRBV20-1 to TRBJ2-4; 13 bases line up with TRBD2. The germline gives CDR1 DFQATT, CDR2 SNEGSKA (reference sequence). The CDR3 length is 15 residues. V shed 1 base, J shed 11 bases, and the junction held 8 bases outside the gene matches.

The chain links TRBV6-1 to TRBJ2-2; D might be TRBD1 (5 bases). V gave up 5 bases and J gave up 6 bases, with 13 bases separating them. The CDR3 sequence is 14 residues long. Germline V gene lookup returns CDR1 MNHNS and CDR2 SASEGT. The CDR3 protein is CASSQGIGAGELFF. As DNA, the CDR3 is TGTGCCAGCAGTCAGGGAATTGGAGCCGGGGAGCTGTTTTTT.

This clonotype was seen more than once but under ten times. In nucleotides, the CDR3 is TGCGCCAGCACCCCCAAAGCTCTAGCGGGAAGTGCAGATACGCAGTATTTT. Its protein product is CASTPKALAGSADTQYF. The chain uses TRBV4-1 and TRBJ2-3; the match to TRBD2 covers 9 bases. Germline loops: CDR1 MGHRA, CDR2 YSYEKL. V shed 7 bases, J shed 4 bases, and the junction held 15 bases outside the gene matches. The CDR3 consists of 17 residues.

This clonotype was observed at least ten times. This chain joins TRBV9 and TRBJ2-1; 8 bases line up with TRBD1. V was pared by 1 base and J by 5 bases, with 8 bases of the junction left unmatched. Germline V gene lookup returns CDR1 SGDLS and CDR2 YYNGEE. The CDR3 totals 16 residues. CDR3 nucleotides: TGTGCCAGCAGCGTAAGCCCGGGGACAGGCAACAATGAGCAGTTCTTC. Amino acids: CASSVSPGTGNNEQFF.

The V and J genes are TRBV6-1 and TRBJ2-1, with 10 bases that match TRBD1. The J call may be wrong; the DNA end is better matched by TRBJ2-7. CDR3 length: 16 amino acids. The V gene's germline CDR1 is MNHNS and CDR2 SASEGT. CDR3 region: CASSERSGTGVYEQYV. CDR3 nucleotides: TGTGCCAGCAGTGAAAGGTCCGGGACAGGGGTCTACGAGCAGTACGTC.

The chain recombines TRBV6-1 with TRBJ2-3; possibly TRBD2 for D (6 bases). The DNA end lines up better with TRBJ2-7; the J call may be wrong. The germline gives CDR1 MNHNS, CDR2 SASEGT. The CDR3 consists of 16 residues. CDR3 nucleotides: TGTGCCAGCAGGGGGGGACGAGGGCGAGTCACAGATACGCAGTACTTC. Translating gives CASRGGRGRVTDTQYF.

V is TRBV6-1 and J is TRBJ2-6; 7 bases match TRBD2. Germline CDR1 MNHNS, CDR2 SASEGT. CDR3 length equals 21 residues. J was trimmed by 4 bases and V by 0 bases; bases with no gene match: 18. The CDR3 bases are TGTGCCAGCAGTGAAGCGGGGGGGGGGGGGGGGGGGGGGGGGGGGGCCAACGTCCTGACTTTC. It specifies CASSEAGGGGGGGGGANVLTF.

V gene TRBV6-5 combines with J gene TRBJ2-7, with 7 nucleotides matching TRBD1. Unmatched junction bases numbered 4, after V lost 5 bases and J lost 0 bases. The length of the CDR3 is 14 residues. CDR1 is MNHEY, CDR2 SVGAGI, per germline. The CDR3 here is CASSEGQSSYEQYV. For the CDR3, the DNA is TGTGCCAGCAGTGAGGGACAGAGCTCCTACGAGCAGTACGTC.

This clonotype was seen many times. This chain connects TRBV27 to TRBJ2-2; no firm D call. V gave up 4 bases and J gave up 1 base, with 7 bases separating them. This CDR3 region has 14 residues. Germline V gene data show CDR1 as MNHEY and CDR2 as SMNVEV (reference sequence). CDR3 residues: CASSYEVNTGELFF. CDR3 nucleotides: TGTGCCAGCAGTTACGAGGTGAACACCGGGGAGCTGTTTTTT.

By proportion, this clonotype is large. The V gene is TRBV6-6, the J gene TRBJ2-1; 10 nucleotides match TRBD1. This CDR3 has 15 residues. The V gene's germline CDR1 is MNHNY and CDR2 SVGAGI (reference sequence). With 6 bases clipped from V and 5 bases from J, the junction kept 7 bases outside the gene matches. DNA of the CDR3: TGTGCCAGCAGAATCACGGGACAGGGGAACAATGAGCAGTTCTTC. It translates to CASRITGQGNNEQFF.

This clonotype was seen ten or more times. The genes are TRBV7-8 and TRBJ2-2, with 9 bases fitting TRBD2. Germline V CDR1 and CDR2: SGHVS, FQNEAQ. CDR3 length equals 15 residues. Unmatched junction bases numbered 3, after V lost 3 bases and J lost 4 bases. As DNA, the CDR3 is TGTGCCAGCAGCTTGGTAGCGGGAGCCACCGGGGAGCTGTTTTTT. It translates to CASSLVAGATGELFF.

This clonotype has more than one count but fewer than ten. J is TRBJ2-1 and V is TRBV6-1; 9 nucleotides agree with TRBD1. With V trimmed by 7 bases and J by 3 bases, 1 base remained unmatched. CDR3 length: 13 amino acids. The germline V gene has CDR1 MNHNS and CDR2 SASEGT. CDR3 region: CASKGQGYNEQFF. The CDR3 DNA follows: TGTGCCAGCAAGGGACAGGGCTACAATGAGCAGTTCTTC.

This clonotype was observed a few times. V usage is TRBV10-2 and J usage is TRBJ2-5, with D perhaps TRBD1 (5 bases). The CDR3 is made up of 17 amino acids. Germline CDR1 is WSHSY and CDR2 is SAAADI. V lost 2 bases to trimming and J lost 1 base, with 17 bases between them. The DNA for the CDR3 is TGCGCCAGCAGTGAGCTAGGGGCAGGGTCGTTCCAAGAGACCCAGTACTTC. As protein: CASSELGAGSFQETQYF.

The chain is built from TRBV6-1 and TRBJ2-5; D may be TRBD1 or TRBD2 (5 bases each). Germline values: CDR1 MNHNS, CDR2 SASEGT. The CDR3 is 14 residues long. CDR3 amino acids: CAGRGAREGETQYF. DNA of the CDR3: TGTGCGGGCAGAGGGGCCCGAGAGGGAGAGACCCAGTACTTC.

The sample holds many counts of this clonotype. The CDR3 reads CASSLSGTGDNWDEQFF. CDR3 nucleotide sequence: TGTGCCAGCAGCTTGTCCGGGACAGGGGACAATTGGGATGAGCAGTTCTTC. V and J are TRBV5-6 and TRBJ2-1, with 10 bases identical to TRBD1. CDR1 is SGHDT and CDR2 is YYEEEE in the germline V gene. Trimming removed 1 base from V and 8 bases from J; junction bases left unmatched: 12. The CDR3 consists of 17 residues.

The gene calls are TRBV14 and TRBJ2-7, with 9 bases identical to TRBD1. V gave up 5 bases and J gave up 6 bases; unmatched junction bases: 8. This CDR3 is built from 14 residues. Germline V lookup: CDR1 SGHDN, CDR2 FVKESK. The CDR3: CASSVNNRGLEQYF. DNA of the CDR3: TGTGCCAGCAGCGTCAACAACAGGGGGCTCGAGCAGTACTTC.

For this clonotype: One base away lies a much larger clone, so this may be a sequencing read error. The conserved closing phenylalanine or tryptophan is absent in this CDR3, likely reflecting a read error. The rearrangement joins TRBV10-3 to TRBJ2-1; possible D gene TRBD1, 7 bases. Matching the DNA end better, TRBJ2-7 makes the J call doubtful. Looked up from germline, CDR1 is ENHRY and CDR2 is SYGVKD. The CDR3 totals 16 residues. CDR3 DNA: TGTGCCATCAGTGATGTTGGCAGGGGGGCGGACAATGAGCAGTACTTA. This translates into CAISDVGRGADNEQYL.

The chain uses TRBV12-3 or TRBV12-4 and TRBJ2-3, with 8 bases that match TRBD2. Unmatched junction bases numbered 10, after V lost 7 bases and J lost 4 bases. The CDR3 is 15 residues long. CDR3 nucleotide sequence: TGTGCCAGCACCCCGGGGCGGGAGGTGTCAGATACGCAGTATTTT. It translates to CASTPGREVSDTQYF.

In this sample, this clonotype turned up once. This chain connects TRBV4-1 to TRBJ2-4; D is possibly TRBD2 (6 bases). The CDR3 loop spans 15 amino acids. CDR1 and CDR2 from the germline V gene are MGHRA and YSYEKL. V was pared by 0 bases and J by 8 bases, with 14 bases between. CDR3 residues: CASSQEGGATDIQYF. CDR3 sequence (DNA): TGCGCCAGCAGCCAAGAGGGCGGGGCCACAGACATTCAGTACTTC.

V and J are TRBV27 and TRBJ2-2; D is ambiguous. The germline V and J ends were trimmed by 2 bases and 0 bases, with 1 base remaining between them. From germline, CDR1 is MNHEY and CDR2 SMNVEV (reference sequence). The CDR3 has 13 residues. CDR3 DNA: TGTGCCAGCAGTTTACCGAACACCGGGGAGCTGTTTTTT. It yields the protein CASSLPNTGELFF.

In its sample, this clonotype was seen many times. This sequence may be a read error, since a much larger clone differs from it by one base. The rearrangement links TRBV6-1 to TRBJ2-1; D is possibly TRBD1 (5 bases). Trimming pared 3 bases from V and 12 bases from J, leaving 9 bases between. The CDR3 totals 11 residues. CDR1 and CDR2 from the germline V gene are MNHNS and SASEGT. The CDR3 sequence: CASSDRVGQFF. In DNA, the CDR3 is TGTGCCAGCAGTGACAGGGTGGGGCAGTTCTTC.

By its share, this clonotype is large. V gene TRBV6-1 combines with J gene TRBJ2-5, with TRBD2 matching over 11 bases. The germline gives CDR1 MNHNS, CDR2 SASEGT. The CDR3 spans 14 residues. The ends lost 3 bases at V and 11 bases at J; junction bases unmatched: 8. CDR3 sequence (DNA): TGTGCCAGCAGTGAGGTAGCGGGAGGGCTTGAGCAGTACTTC. Its translation is CASSEVAGGLEQYF.

This clonotype was observed a few times. The chain couples TRBV7-2 to TRBJ2-3, with D hard to call. The germline CDR1 and CDR2 sequences are SGHTA and FQGNSA. V lost 7 bases, J lost 0 bases, and 11 bases lay in between. CDR3 length: 14 residues. The CDR3 DNA sequence: TGTGCCAGCAAAATCGACCACAGCACAGATACGCAGTATTTT. This translates into CASKIDHSTDTQYF.

Sample share makes this clonotype medium-sized. V is TRBV6-5 and J is TRBJ2-4; D call uncertain. Trimming left V 5 bases short and J 1 base short, with 6 bases between. This CDR3 has 13 amino acids. From germline, CDR1 is MNHEY and CDR2 SVGAGI. The CDR3 sequence: CASSLRAKNIQYF. The CDR3 nucleotides read TGTGCCAGCAGTCTGAGGGCCAAAAACATTCAGTACTTC.

This clonotype has a handful of counts. The V gene is TRBV20-1, the J gene TRBJ2-1; 11 bases align to TRBD2. The CDR3 extends over 14 amino acids. V shed 5 bases and J 3 bases; nucleotides not matched to a gene: 3. Looked up from germline, CDR1 is DFQATT and CDR2 is SNEGSKA (reference sequence). The CDR3 sequence is CSARLAGLYNEQFF. The DNA of the CDR3 is TGCAGTGCTCGACTAGCGGGACTCTACAATGAGCAGTTCTTC.